The next 28 T cell receptor beta chains were all read from a single sample in a study of TIL therapy for anti-PD-1-resistant metastatic lung cancer (dated by TCRdb to the early 2020s). Using bias-controlled multiplex PCR with the immunoSEQ v3 hsTCRB kit, the TCR beta CDR3 regions were amplified from genomic DNA. This is the immuneACCESS table as TCRdb keeps it, with only in-frame sequences that have V and J called. A part of the clones is gone; compared with another copy, unresolved V genes explain less than half, and the rest is unexplained. The sample yields about 47,000 clones; around 85% were counted once. The ten largest clones take up around 5% of the sample. In the paper's terms, the time point label means: pre-treatment sample, taken before nivolumab and TIL therapy. Source: blood, taken at baseline. The receptors originated from a person between 30 and 80 years old with non-small cell lung cancer.

This chain connects TRBV3-1 (or the pseudogene TRBV3-2) to TRBJ2-1; D might be TRBD1 or TRBD2, each matching 6 bases. Germline V gene data show CDR1 as LGHDT and CDR2 as YNNKEL (reference sequence). V was trimmed by 4 bases and J by 10 bases, leaving 20 bases between them. The CDR3 sequence is 15 residues long. The DNA for the CDR3 is TGTGCCAGCAGCCCGCGGGACATCCGAAGTTACGAGCAGTTCTTC. It yields the protein CASSPRDIRSYEQFF.

The chain links TRBV5-1 to TRBJ2-5; D gene ambiguous. The length of the CDR3 is 16 residues. With 1 base removed from V and 1 base from J, the gap between germline ends came to 14 bases. Looked up from germline, CDR1 is SGHRS and CDR2 is YFSETQ. CDR3 residues: CASSLRQASLQETQYF. CDR3 coding DNA: TGCGCCAGCAGCTTGAGGCAGGCTTCGCTCCAAGAGACCCAGTACTTC.

The chain uses TRBV10-2 and TRBJ2-7; no clear D. Germline CDR1 reads WSHSY; CDR2 reads SAAADI. This CDR3 region has 13 residues. V was shortened by 0 bases and J by 4 bases, with 7 bases between the two germline ends. CDR3 nucleotides: TGCGCCAGCAGTGAGTCCGGTATATACGAGCAGTACTTC. Its translation: CASSESGIYEQYF.

This chain connects TRBV6-2 or TRBV6-3 to TRBJ2-7; TRBD1 agrees at 8 bases. The CDR3 loop spans 15 amino acids. CDR1 and CDR2 (germline): MNHEY, SVGEGT. The ends lost 5 bases at V and 5 bases at J; junction bases unmatched: 11. The CDR3 protein is CASSHGQGRLDEQYF. In DNA, the CDR3 is TGTGCCAGCAGTCATGGACAGGGCCGACTAGACGAGCAGTACTTC.

This clone was observed a few times. The chain is built from TRBV10-1 and TRBJ1-5; D gene uncertain. V lost 4 bases and J 0 bases, leaving 13 bases between the germline ends. The CDR3 spans 16 residues. From germline, CDR1 is WNHNN and CDR2 SYGVQD (reference sequence). The chain's CDR3 is CASSAEGTSSNQPQHF. CDR3 nucleotide sequence: TGCGCCAGCAGTGCAGAAGGAACCTCTAGCAATCAGCCCCAGCATTTT.

A single count supports this clone. This chain links TRBV4-3 with TRBJ2-3; the D is unclear. This CDR3 has 17 residues. The germline V gene encodes CDR1 LGHNA and CDR2 YSLEER. V was clipped by 4 bases and J by 0 bases, with 17 bases between them. CDR3 coding DNA: TGCGCCAGCAGCCGCCGGTGGGGAAGCGACAGCACAGATACGCAGTATTTT. It is translated as CASSRRWGSDSTDTQYF.

The chain carries TRBV7-2 and TRBJ2-3; D tentatively fits TRBD1 or TRBD2 (5 bases each). The germline V gene has CDR1 SGHTA and CDR2 FQGNSA. This CDR3 has 14 amino acids. Trimming stripped 4 bases from V and 9 bases from J, with 17 bases between. This chain's CDR3 is CASSSGLGFSTQYF. CDR3 DNA sequence: TGTGCCAGCAGCTCGGGGCTGGGGTTTTCGACGCAGTATTTT. The whole variable domain, filled in from reference TRBV7-2 and TRBJ2-3, reads GAGVSQSPSNKVTEKGKDVELRCDPISGHTALYWYRQSLGQGLEFLIYFQGNSAPDKSGLPSDRFSAERTGGSVSTLTIQRTQQEDSAVYLCASSSGLGFSTQYFGPGTRLTVL.

This chain joins TRBV10-3 and TRBJ2-1, with TRBD2 matching 10 bases. CDR3 length: 15 amino acids. Trimming removed 10 bases from V and 9 bases from J; junction bases left unmatched: 15. Germline V gene lookup returns CDR1 ENHRY and CDR2 SYGVKD. As DNA, the CDR3 is TGTGCCAGAATCTTATCTAGCGGGGGAGGGTGTGAGCAGTTCTTC. This translates into CARILSSGGGCEQFF.

The genes are TRBV27 and TRBJ1-6, with 7 bases aligning to TRBD1. CDR1 is MNHEY and CDR2 is SMNVEV in the germline V gene (reference sequence). Trimming took 5 bases from V and 4 from J; bases not matched to a gene: 14. This CDR3 is built from 18 residues. CDR3 protein: CASSPDPGQRRYNSPLHF. In DNA form, the CDR3 reads TGTGCCAGCAGTCCAGACCCGGGACAGCGCCGGTATAATTCACCCCTCCACTTT.

J is TRBJ2-7 and V is TRBV10-3; 7 positions agree with TRBD1. Germline CDR1 and CDR2: ENHRY and SYGVKD. This CDR3 comprises 14 residues. V trimming: 10 bases; J trimming: 4 bases; junction bases outside the gene matches: 13. CDR3 amino acids: CATDGTVISYEQYF. Written as DNA, the CDR3 is TGTGCCACCGACGGGACAGTGATCTCTTACGAGCAGTACTTC.

The chain carries TRBV18 and TRBJ2-7, with D maybe TRBD1 (6 bases). The germline CDR1 and CDR2 sequences are KGHSH and LQKENI. V lost 6 bases and J lost 2, with 17 bases in between. This CDR3 is built from 15 residues. The CDR3 spells CASSERTAVPYEQYF. The DNA for the CDR3 is TGTGCCAGCTCTGAACGGACAGCCGTACCCTACGAGCAGTACTTC.

J is TRBJ1-6 and V is TRBV6-2 or TRBV6-3; D uncertain. The V gene's germline CDR1 is MNHEY and CDR2 SVGEGT. Between the trimmed V and J ends, which lost 2 bases and 0 bases, there was a span of 8 bases. The length of the CDR3 is 16 residues. The CDR3 region is CASSYTSSSYNSPLHF. DNA for the CDR3: TGTGCCAGCAGTTACACGAGCAGCTCCTATAATTCACCCCTCCACTTT.

This CDR3 is CASTLGFRGSASYNEQFF. CDR3 DNA: TGTGCCAGCACCCTCGGTTTTAGGGGGAGTGCCTCCTACAATGAGCAGTTCTTC. The chain employs TRBV11-2 and TRBJ2-1, with a weak D call TRBD1 (6 bases). Germline V CDR1 and CDR2: SGHAT, FQNNGV. This CDR3 spans 18 amino acids. With 7 bases removed from V and 0 bases from J, the gap between germline ends came to 22 bases.

This chain connects TRBV24-1 to TRBJ2-7; perhaps TRBD1 as D (6 bases). The germline V and J ends were trimmed by 1 base and 0 bases, with 9 bases remaining between them. The CDR3 contains 15 residues. CDR1 is KGHDR, CDR2 SFDVKD, per germline. The CDR3 loop reads CATSDFRDNSYEQYF. CDR3 in DNA: TGTGCCACCAGTGATTTTCGGGACAACTCCTACGAGCAGTACTTC.

V gene TRBV11-2 combines with J gene TRBJ1-4; no firm D call. Germline V lookup: CDR1 SGHAT, CDR2 FQNNGV. This CDR3 contains 11 residues. Deletions cut 2 bases from V and 11 bases from J, with 6 bases between. CDR3 protein: CASSLNNKLFF. Here the CDR3 DNA reads TGTGCCAGCAGCTTAAACAACAAACTGTTTTTT. Looking up the rest from reference TRBV11-2 and TRBJ1-4 gives the full variable domain: EAGVAQSPRYKIIEKRQSVAFWCNPISGHATLYWYQQILGQGPKLLIQFQNNGVVDDSQLPKDRFSAERLKGVDSTLKIQPAKLEDSAVYLCASSLNNKLFFGSGTQLSVL.

The CDR3 DNA follows: TGTGCCAGCAGAGGGGGAGGAGACTATGGCTACACCTTC. This sequence encodes CASRGGGDYGYTF. V usage is TRBV28 and J usage is TRBJ1-2, with TRBD1 as a possible D gene (6 bases). From germline, CDR1 is MDHEN and CDR2 SYDVKM. The CDR3 loop spans 13 amino acids. The V and J ends lost 6 bases and 3 bases respectively, with 11 bases between them.

The rearrangement joins TRBV30 to TRBJ1-1, with a tentative D call TRBD1 (5 bases). This CDR3 spans 13 amino acids. The germline V and J ends were trimmed by 5 bases and 4 bases, with 14 bases remaining between them. Germline V gene sequence: CDR1 GTSNPN, CDR2 SVGIG (reference sequence). CDR3 DNA: TGTGCCTGGGAGATACTGAGGGGCACTGAAGCTTTCTTT. This translates into CAWEILRGTEAFF.

This clone was counted only a few times. V gene TRBV3-1 (or the pseudogene TRBV3-2) combines with J gene TRBJ2-2; maybe TRBD2 (6 bases). Trimming stripped 4 bases from V and 2 bases from J, with 17 bases between. The germline CDR1 and CDR2 sequences are LGHDT and YNNKEL (reference sequence). The CDR3 is made up of 17 amino acids. This chain's CDR3 is CASSRIRGRTNTGELFF. DNA of the CDR3: TGTGCCAGCAGCCGTATTAGAGGGAGGACTAACACCGGGGAGCTGTTTTTT.

The chain recombines TRBV10-1 with TRBJ1-6; D not resolved. The CDR3 has 17 residues. V was shortened by 3 bases and J by 0 bases, with 12 bases between the two germline ends. CDR1 and CDR2 (germline): WNHNN, SYGVQD (reference sequence). CDR3 DNA sequence: TGCGCCAGCAGTGATCCACAACCCAGCTCCTATAATTCACCCCTCCACTTT. Protein: CASSDPQPSSYNSPLHF.

The chain uses TRBV7-2 and TRBJ2-3; the match to TRBD2 covers 8 bases. The trim removed 1 base at V and 4 bases at J, leaving 4 bases unmatched. CDR3 length: 15 residues. Germline V CDR1 and CDR2: SGHTA, FQGNSA. The CDR3 loop is CASSLGRGGADTQYF. CDR3 bases: TGTGCCAGCAGCTTAGGCCGGGGGGGGGCAGATACGCAGTATTTT.

This clone came up once. The chain joins TRBV25-1 to TRBJ1-4, with 8 bases identical to TRBD1. There are 15 residues in the CDR3. Germline V lookup: CDR1 MGHDK, CDR2 SYGVNS. V gave up 8 bases and J gave up 5 bases; unmatched junction bases: 10. CDR3 in amino acids: CASGARGRLNEKLFF. In DNA form, the CDR3 reads TGTGCCAGCGGGGCCAGGGGGCGGTTAAATGAAAAACTGTTTTTT.

This chain connects TRBV24-1 to TRBJ2-7; perhaps D is TRBD1 or TRBD2 (5 bases each). Germline CDR1 and CDR2: KGHDR and SFDVKD. The CDR3 is 15 amino acids. Between the trimmed V and J ends, which lost 2 bases and 4 bases, there was a span of 14 bases. CDR3 nucleotide sequence: TGTGCCACCAGTGATTCCGGACTGGGACCTTACGAGCAGTACTTC. Amino acids: CATSDSGLGPYEQYF.

The V and J genes are TRBV19 and TRBJ1-2; 9 bases are shared with TRBD1. The CDR3 runs 13 residues. Germline CDR1 LNHDA, CDR2 SQIVND (reference sequence). V trimming: 10 bases; J trimming: 5 bases; junction bases outside the gene matches: 8. The CDR3 DNA follows: TGTGCCAATTCCGGGACAGGGCCATATGGCTACACCTTC. Its protein is CANSGTGPYGYTF.

The chain employs TRBV14 and TRBJ1-2; possibly TRBD1 for D (6 bases). The CDR3 has 14 residues. V was pared by 4 bases and J by 4 bases, with 13 bases between. Germline CDR1 and CDR2: SGHDN and FVKESK. The CDR3 region is CASSRAGDPYGYTF. The CDR3 coding sequence is TGTGCCAGCAGCCGAGCAGGGGACCCCTATGGCTACACCTTC.

J is TRBJ2-1 and V is TRBV11-2, with D hard to call. Germline values: CDR1 SGHAT, CDR2 FQNNGV. Deletions cut 1 base from V and 5 bases from J, with 15 bases between. The length of the CDR3 is 16 residues. This CDR3 reads CASSLAVWRSDNEQFF. CDR3 nucleotide sequence: TGTGCCAGCAGCTTAGCGGTATGGCGGAGCGACAATGAGCAGTTCTTC.

V gene TRBV21-1 combines with J gene TRBJ1-1. TRBV21-1 is a pseudogene. The CDR3 length is 14 residues. CDR3 residues: CASSRQEGDTEAFF. The CDR3, as DNA: TGTGCCAGCAGCAGACAGGAGGGGGACACTGAAGCTTTCTTT.

The chain employs TRBV29-1 and TRBJ1-1, with D perhaps TRBD1 (5 bases). Germline V gives CDR1 SQVTM, CDR2 ANQGSEA. Trimming stripped 1 base from V and 0 bases from J, with 9 bases between. The CDR3 is 14 amino acids. The CDR3 reads CSVEGDGLNTEAFF. The CDR3 DNA reads TGCAGCGTTGAAGGGGACGGATTGAACACTGAAGCTTTCTTT.

J is TRBJ1-1 and V is TRBV15, with a tentative D call TRBD1 (5 bases). Germline V gene sequence: CDR1 LNHNV, CDR2 YYDKDF (reference sequence). This CDR3 comprises 14 residues. V lost 8 bases to trimming and J lost 2 bases, with 15 bases between them. This CDR3 is CATGFRQGNTEAFF. As DNA, the CDR3 is TGTGCCACCGGTTTCAGGCAGGGTAACACTGAAGCTTTCTTT. Using reference TRBV15 and TRBJ1-1 for the parts outside the CDR3, the full variable domain is DAMVIQNPRYQVTQFGKPVTLSCSQTLNHNVMYWYQQKSSQAPKLLFHYYDKDFNNEADTPDNFQSRRPNTSFCFLDIRSPGLGDTAMYLCATGFRQGNTEAFFGQGTRLTVV.